This TCR beta chain emerged from a study of identical twins. This CDR3 region has 11 residues. CDR1 and CDR2 from the germline V gene are MDHEN and SYDVKM. Trimming removed 5 bases from V and 4 bases from J, with 6 bases in between. Study-level findings and limits: Twin-shared out-of-frame alpha sequences showed excess low generation probability. Abundant cord blood beta clonotypes carried fewer insertions; memory repertoires showed none.

All donors were healthy, and all were Caucasian. In its sample, this clonotype was seen many times. The antigen remains unidentified. TCRdb passed the 5' RACE reads through MiXCR, listing each CDR3 protein once. The table lists about 690,000 distinct CDR3 sequences, roughly 6.2% of them singletons. The source of this sequence is a young man in good health. Material: naive T cells sorted from blood. The chain combines TRBV28 with TRBJ2-7; unclear D gene. In DNA, the CDR3 is TGTGCCAGCAGTGGAAATTACGAGCAGTACTTC. Protein: CASSGNYEQYF.